These T cell receptor beta chains were read from a single sample in a study of T-cell memory formation after mild COVID-19. Using its own MiXCR run on the 5' RACE reads, TCRdb lists one record per CDR3 protein. The sample has about 560,000 distinct CDR3 sequences, about 18% seen once. Sequencing was performed on PBMCs or a T cell subset sorted from them (not recorded which). These receptors were collected from an adult woman who had mild COVID-19 (a few samples of this study predate the infection). Cell type and time point are not known. Each CDR3 is given with its conserved first and last residue. The order of the fields is D gene, V gene, J gene, clone size, CDR3 protein, CDR3 DNA. D genes are given only for firm matches. The size field is filled for only some rows; it gives once, few, many or a size class.

>.|TRBV27|TRBJ2-7|.
CASSASLASSYEQYF
TGTGCCAGCAGTGCCAGTTTAGCATCCTCCTACGAGCAGTACTTC
>.|TRBV30|TRBJ2-7|.
CAVRSGAAPYEQYF
TGTGCCGTCCGTTCGGGGGCGGCTCCCTACGAGCAGTACTTC
>.|TRBV5-1|TRBJ2-1|many
CASSLGASYNEQFF
TGCGCCAGCAGCTTGGGGGCCAGTTACAATGAGCAGTTCTTC
>.|TRBV7-2|TRBJ2-5|many
CASSLVGGETQYF
TGCGCCAGCAGCTTGGTCGGGGGAGAGACCCAGTACTTC
>.|TRBV20-1|TRBJ1-5|.
CSAMEGGRYSNQPQHF
TGCAGTGCCATGGAGGGGGGCAGGTATAGCAATCAGCCCCAGCATTTT
>.|TRBV3-1|TRBJ1-6|.
CASSQRGTLHF
TGTGCCAGCAGCCAGCGGGGGACCCTCCACTTT
>TRBD1|TRBV20-1|TRBJ1-6|few
CSAAQGASSYNSPLHF
TGCAGTGCTGCACAGGGGGCCAGCTCCTATAATTCACCCCTCCACTTT
>TRBD2|TRBV15|TRBJ2-1|few
CATSKGLAGPYNEQFF
TGTGCCACCAGCAAGGGACTAGCGGGGCCATACAATGAGCAGTTCTTC
>.|TRBV5-1|TRBJ2-7|few
CASSLGWGASYEQYF
TGCGCCAGCAGCTTGGGCTGGGGGGCATCCTACGAGCAGTACTTC
>.|TRBV7-2|TRBJ2-7|few
CASSLWGSEQYF
TGTGCCAGCAGCTTATGGGGCTCCGAGCAGTACTTC
>.|TRBV27|TRBJ1-5|.
CASSPAPAVPNQPQHF
TGTGCCAGCAGCCCGGCTCCGGCAGTCCCCAATCAGCCCCAGCATTTT
>.|TRBV20-1|TRBJ2-5|many
CSADTRLETQYF
TGCAGTGCGGATACTAGGTTGGAGACCCAGTACTTC
>.|TRBV7-9|TRBJ2-2|few
CASSYATGELFF
TGTGCCAGCAGCTACGCCACCGGGGAGCTGTTTTTT
>.|TRBV11-3|TRBJ2-1|.
CASSPGDRRNEQFF
TGTGCCAGCAGCCCAGGGGACCGCCGCAATGAGCAGTTCTTC
>.|TRBV30|TRBJ2-3|.
CAWRRSGVTPDTQYF
TGTGCCTGGAGGAGGTCGGGGGTTACCCCAGATACGCAGTATTTT
>.|TRBV25-1|TRBJ2-7|many
CASSDRGPSYEQYF
TGTGCCAGCAGTGACAGGGGACCTTCCTACGAGCAGTACTTC
>.|TRBV30|TRBJ2-3|.
CAWSRDTRLSTQYF
TGTGCCTGGTCCCGGGACACCCGACTGAGTACGCAGTATTTT
>TRBD1|TRBV5-1|TRBJ2-1|few
CASSLLWTGSNNEQFF
TGCGCCAGCAGCTTGCTATGGACAGGGTCTAACAATGAGCAGTTCTTC
>TRBD2|TRBV19|TRBJ2-5|few
CASSIGEGLAGAYQETQYF
TGTGCCAGTAGTATAGGGGAGGGACTAGCGGGAGCGTACCAAGAGACCCAGTACTTC
>TRBD1|TRBV6-5|TRBJ2-7|.
CASSYDRGNEQYF
TGTGCCAGCAGTTACGACAGGGGAAACGAGCAGTACTTC
>TRBD2|TRBV4-1|TRBJ2-2|few
CASSHPALAGGWNTGELFF
TGCGCCAGCAGCCACCCCGCACTAGCGGGGGGGTGGAACACCGGGGAGCTGTTTTTT
>.|TRBV7-9|TRBJ2-1|.
CASSLGPGYNEQFF
TGTGCCAGCAGCTTAGGGCCGGGCTACAATGAGCAGTTCTTC
>TRBD1|TRBV14|TRBJ2-7|.
CASSQDVGQSEQYF
TGTGCCAGCAGCCAAGATGTGGGACAGAGCGAGCAGTACTTC
>TRBD2|TRBV5-1|TRBJ2-3|.
CASSLSLAGGPADTQYF
TGCGCCAGCAGCTTGAGCCTAGCGGGAGGGCCCGCAGATACGCAGTATTTT
>.|TRBV10-3|TRBJ1-2|.
CAITPQTPNYGYTF
TGTGCCATCACCCCCCAGACCCCAAACTATGGCTACACCTTC
>.|TRBV12-3/TRBV12-4|TRBJ1-5|few
CASSLGGGLRGQPQHF
TGTGCCAGCAGTTTAGGAGGAGGCCTCAGGGGTCAGCCCCAGCATTTT
>.|TRBV19|TRBJ2-7|.
CASSIGDSDHEQYF
TGTGCCAGTAGTATCGGGGATTCCGACCACGAGCAGTACTTC
>TRBD1|TRBV4-3|TRBJ2-1|.
CASSQDSGGHYNEQFF
TGCGCCAGCAGCCAAGATTCAGGGGGCCACTACAATGAGCAGTTCTTC
>TRBD1|TRBV6-2/TRBV6-3|TRBJ2-3|.
CASSNSGGLLTDTQYF
TGTGCCAGCAGTAACTCAGGGGGCCTTCTCACAGATACGCAGTATTTT
>.|TRBV2|TRBJ2-1|.
CASIFGTSSYNEQFF
TGTGCCAGCATATTTGGGACGAGCTCCTACAATGAGCAGTTCTTC
>TRBD1|TRBV15|TRBJ2-3|few
CATSRNLGTGGIDTQYF
TGTGCCACCAGCAGAAACCTGGGGACAGGGGGCATAGATACGCAGTATTTT
>.|TRBV6-6|TRBJ2-5|.
CASSYSIAQGQETQYF
TGTGCCAGCAGTTACTCGATCGCCCAGGGCCAAGAGACCCAGTACTTC
>.|TRBV11-3|TRBJ1-1|.
CASSLGRGSTEAFF
TGTGCCAGCAGCTTAGGGCGTGGAAGTACTGAAGCTTTCTTT
>.|TRBV20-1|TRBJ2-7|.
CSARGSAYEQYF
TGCAGTGCTAGAGGGAGCGCCTACGAGCAGTACTTC
>.|TRBV7-8|TRBJ2-1|.
CASGPYVYSYNEQFF
TGTGCCAGCGGTCCATACGTTTACTCCTACAATGAGCAGTTCTTC
>TRBD1|TRBV12-3/TRBV12-4|TRBJ1-2|.
CASSFRGPYGYTF
TGTGCCAGCAGTTTCAGGGGGCCCTATGGCTACACCTTC